This T cell receptor beta chain appears in the sequencing data of a study of post-analysis software for immune sequencing data. Overall study results and limits: Same-batch samples co-clustered strongly by F measure. The study found TRBV5-6, TRBV5-1 and TRBV20-1 among about five TRBV segments more frequent in patients than controls.

The CDR3 sequence is 14 residues long. The germline V gene encodes CDR1 SGHRS and CDR2 YFSETQ. Unique molecular identifiers were carried by the TCR beta cDNA libraries. Each CDR3 protein gets one entry after TCRdb re-called the PCR reads with MiXCR. The data show more than 450,000 distinct CDR3 sequences, with roughly two fifths seen just once and under 2% held by the top ten. Note on this clonotype: Its antigen is as yet unknown.

Sequenced: blood. The V gene is TRBV5-1, the J gene TRBJ2-4; the match to TRBD2 covers 9 bases. TRBJ2-7 explains the end of the DNA better; the J call may be wrong. This clonotype was sampled from a girl aged 10-17 years with multiple sclerosis. Written as DNA, the CDR3 is TGCGCCAGCAGCCAGGCTAGCGGGACGTCCGAGCAGTACTTC. Translation: CASSQASGTSEQYF.